The rows below give T cell receptor beta chains drawn from one sample of a study of blood T cell repertoires in COVID-19. Repertoires were generated with immunoSEQ multiplex PCR, while TCRdb's copy carries only in-frame clones and drops some. The sample holds some 130,000 clones, about four fifths seen once. The sequenced sample consisted of PBMCs or T cells enriched from blood (not recorded which). These TCRs come from a man aged 25 to 40 who had recovered from COVID-19. Both conserved end residues are part of each CDR3. D genes are given only for firm matches. Expanded clones get a size class; other rows say once, few or many, or leave the size out.

J gene: TRBJ2-2
clone size: -
V gene: TRBV19
D gene: TRBD1
CDR3 DNA: TGTGCCAGTAGTCCCGGACAGGGCGGGACCGGGGAGCTGTTTTTT
CDR3 protein: CASSPGQGGTGELFF

J gene: TRBJ2-5
clone size: -
V gene: TRBV10-2
D gene: TRBD1
CDR3 DNA: TGCGCCAGCAGCTCCGGGACAGTGCAAGAGACCCAGTACTTC
CDR3 protein: CASSSGTVQETQYF

J gene: TRBJ1-5
clone size: -
V gene: TRBV4-1
D gene: -
CDR3 DNA: TGCGCCAGCAGCCAAGATCGATCGGGGGGGCAGCAGCCCCAGCATTTT
CDR3 protein: CASSQDRSGGQQPQHF

J gene: TRBJ1-4
clone size: -
V gene: TRBV5-6
D gene: -
CDR3 DNA: TGTGCCAGCAGCTTGGGGTATGCGACTAATGAAAAACTGTTTTTT
CDR3 protein: CASSLGYATNEKLFF

J gene: TRBJ1-1
clone size: -
V gene: TRBV10-3
D gene: -
CDR3 DNA: TGTGCCATCAGTTTACAGGAGAACACTGAAGCTTTCTTT
CDR3 protein: CAISLQENTEAFF

J gene: TRBJ2-3
clone size: -
V gene: TRBV6-5
D gene: -
CDR3 DNA: TGTGCCAGCAGTTCCCCAGGGTCCGATACGCAGTATTTT
CDR3 protein: CASSSPGSDTQYF

J gene: TRBJ2-1
clone size: -
V gene: TRBV9
D gene: -
CDR3 DNA: TGTGCCAGCAGCGTAGACCAGTATGAGCAGTTCTTC
CDR3 protein: CASSVDQYEQFF

J gene: TRBJ2-1
clone size: -
V gene: TRBV19
D gene: TRBD2
CDR3 DNA: TGTGCCAGTAGGGAAGGGACTAGCGGGAGATCCTACAATGAGCAGTTCTTC
CDR3 protein: CASREGTSGRSYNEQFF

J gene: TRBJ2-1
clone size: -
V gene: TRBV7-9
D gene: TRBD2
CDR3 DNA: TGTGCCAGCAGCTTAGTGCGGCCTAGCGGGTACAATGAGCAGTTCTTC
CDR3 protein: CASSLVRPSGYNEQFF

J gene: TRBJ2-7
clone size: -
V gene: TRBV2
D gene: TRBD2
CDR3 DNA: TGTGCCAGCAGTCGTGAGCTAGCGGGAGTATCCGAGCAGTACTTC
CDR3 protein: CASSRELAGVSEQYF

J gene: TRBJ2-1
clone size: -
V gene: TRBV11-3
D gene: -
CDR3 DNA: TGTGCCAGCAGCTTCGACAACAAGGATGAGCAGTTCTTC
CDR3 protein: CASSFDNKDEQFF

J gene: TRBJ2-1
clone size: -
V gene: TRBV4-1
D gene: TRBD2
CDR3 DNA: TGCGCCAGCAGCCAAACTAGCGGGAAGGTCCATGAGCAGTTCTTC
CDR3 protein: CASSQTSGKVHEQFF

J gene: TRBJ2-1
clone size: few
V gene: TRBV11-1
D gene: -
CDR3 DNA: TGTGCCAGCAGCTTAGCGGACAGCTCCTACAATGAGCAGTTCTTC
CDR3 protein: CASSLADSSYNEQFF

J gene: TRBJ2-1
clone size: -
V gene: TRBV12-5
D gene: TRBD1
CDR3 DNA: TGTGCTAGTGGTAACACAGGGGGCGGGAATAATGAGCAGTTCTTC
CDR3 protein: CASGNTGGGNNEQFF

J gene: TRBJ1-1
clone size: once
V gene: TRBV28
D gene: -
CDR3 DNA: TGTGCCAGCAGTTTATCCGGGGGAGCTTTCTTT
CDR3 protein: CASSLSGGAFF

J gene: TRBJ2-1
clone size: -
V gene: TRBV9
D gene: -
CDR3 DNA: TGTGCCAGCAGCCCCCCCAGGGGGGAGAGGAATGAGCAGTTCTTC
CDR3 protein: CASSPPRGERNEQFF

J gene: TRBJ1-5
clone size: -
V gene: TRBV10-3
D gene: TRBD1
CDR3 DNA: TGTGCCATCAGCAGTACAGGGGGCGGCAATCAGCCCCAGCATTTT
CDR3 protein: CAISSTGGGNQPQHF

J gene: TRBJ1-3
clone size: -
V gene: TRBV3-1/TRBV3-2
D gene: -
CDR3 DNA: TGTGCCAGCAGCCAAGATCCTCGGGACACCATATATTTT
CDR3 protein: CASSQDPRDTIYF

J gene: TRBJ1-2
clone size: -
V gene: TRBV7-3
D gene: -
CDR3 DNA: TGTGCCAGCAGCCTAAACAGGGCGGCTGGCTACACCTTC
CDR3 protein: CASSLNRAAGYTF

J gene: TRBJ2-5
clone size: -
V gene: TRBV19
D gene: TRBD2
CDR3 DNA: TGTGCCAGTAGTACGGGACTAGCGGGGGGCCAAGAGACCCAGTACTTC
CDR3 protein: CASSTGLAGGQETQYF

J gene: TRBJ1-2
clone size: -
V gene: TRBV2
D gene: TRBD1
CDR3 DNA: TGTGCCAGCAGTGCCGGACAGGGGGCTCATGGCTACACCTTC
CDR3 protein: CASSAGQGAHGYTF

J gene: TRBJ1-1
clone size: -
V gene: TRBV19
D gene: TRBD1
CDR3 DNA: TGTGCCAGTAGTCCGACAGGGGAGACTGAAGCTTTCTTT
CDR3 protein: CASSPTGETEAFF

J gene: TRBJ1-4
clone size: -
V gene: TRBV15
D gene: -
CDR3 DNA: TGTGCCACCAGCAGAGATGAAGGGGGTCGGGAAAAACTGTTTTTT
CDR3 protein: CATSRDEGGREKLFF

J gene: TRBJ2-7
clone size: once
V gene: TRBV2
D gene: TRBD1
CDR3 DNA: TGTGCCAGCCAAACCGGACAGGGGGTACCATCCTACGAGCAGTACTTC
CDR3 protein: CASQTGQGVPSYEQYF

J gene: TRBJ2-5
clone size: -
V gene: TRBV12-3/TRBV12-4
D gene: -
CDR3 DNA: TGTGCCAGCAGTTCCCAGGTCCAAGAGACCCAGTACTTC
CDR3 protein: CASSSQVQETQYF

J gene: TRBJ1-6
clone size: -
V gene: TRBV12-5
D gene: -
CDR3 DNA: TGTGCTAGTGGGCCCGGGTATAATTCACCCCTCCACTTT
CDR3 protein: CASGPGYNSPLHF

J gene: TRBJ1-1
clone size: -
V gene: TRBV2
D gene: TRBD1
CDR3 DNA: TGTGCCAGCAGGGCAGGGGGCTCCGGAGGCACTGAAGCTTTCTTT
CDR3 protein: CASRAGGSGGTEAFF

J gene: TRBJ1-1
clone size: -
V gene: TRBV18
D gene: -
CDR3 DNA: TGTGCCAGCTCACCGAAAGGGGTCAATGAAGCTTTCTTT
CDR3 protein: CASSPKGVNEAFF

J gene: TRBJ1-3
clone size: -
V gene: TRBV19
D gene: -
CDR3 DNA: TGTGCCAGTAGTATCGTCTCGACAGGAGCCGGAAACACCATATATTTT
CDR3 protein: CASSIVSTGAGNTIYF

J gene: TRBJ1-3
clone size: -
V gene: TRBV27
D gene: -
CDR3 DNA: TGTGCCAGCAGTTTACGGTCACCGTACTCTGGAAACACCATATATTTT
CDR3 protein: CASSLRSPYSGNTIYF

J gene: TRBJ2-7
clone size: -
V gene: TRBV21-1
D gene: -
CDR3 DNA: TGTGCCCGCAACGATAGGGCGGTTAGCGGGTCCCACGAGCAGTACTTC
CDR3 protein: CARNDRAVSGSHEQYF

J gene: TRBJ2-3
clone size: -
V gene: TRBV6-1
D gene: TRBD1
CDR3 DNA: TGTGCCAGCAGTGCGACAGGGGTCATCACAGATACGCAGTATTTT
CDR3 protein: CASSATGVITDTQYF

J gene: TRBJ1-1
clone size: -
V gene: TRBV5-4
D gene: TRBD1
CDR3 DNA: TGTGCCAGCAGCAAGGGACAGGGCAAGGTGGCTTTCTTT
CDR3 protein: CASSKGQGKVAFF

J gene: TRBJ1-2
clone size: once
V gene: TRBV9
D gene: TRBD1
CDR3 DNA: TGTGCCAGCTCGGGACAGGGGGAGGCCGGTGGCTACACCTTC
CDR3 protein: CASSGQGEAGGYTF

J gene: TRBJ2-2
clone size: -
V gene: TRBV19
D gene: TRBD2
CDR3 DNA: TGTGCCAGTAGGACCTCTAGCGGGAGTCGGGCCGGGGAGCTGTTTTTT
CDR3 protein: CASRTSSGSRAGELFF

J gene: TRBJ1-1
clone size: -
V gene: TRBV6-6
D gene: -
CDR3 DNA: TGTGCCAGCAGTTACGACGAGGGGAACACTGAAGCTTTCTTT
CDR3 protein: CASSYDEGNTEAFF

J gene: TRBJ2-7
clone size: once
V gene: TRBV7-2
D gene: TRBD2
CDR3 DNA: TGTGCCAGCACCCCGGGGCAATGGGAGGGTTACGAGCAGTACTTC
CDR3 protein: CASTPGQWEGYEQYF

J gene: TRBJ1-1
clone size: -
V gene: TRBV7-9
D gene: -
CDR3 DNA: TGTGCCAGCAGCTTACGTGCAGGCGACACTGAAGCTTTCTTT
CDR3 protein: CASSLRAGDTEAFF

J gene: TRBJ1-3
clone size: few
V gene: TRBV30
D gene: -
CDR3 DNA: TGTGCCTGGAGTCGCTACGAGGGAGTACGCGGAAACACCATATATTTT
CDR3 protein: CAWSRYEGVRGNTIYF

J gene: TRBJ2-3
clone size: -
V gene: TRBV4-2
D gene: TRBD2
CDR3 DNA: TGTGCCAGCAGCCAACTCGGGACTAGCGTATATACGCAGTATTTT
CDR3 protein: CASSQLGTSVYTQYF

J gene: TRBJ1-2
clone size: once
V gene: TRBV7-9
D gene: -
CDR3 DNA: TGTGCCAGCAGCTCTAGCGGGGATCCTCTCTATGGCTACACCTTC
CDR3 protein: CASSSSGDPLYGYTF

J gene: TRBJ2-1
clone size: -
V gene: TRBV11-1
D gene: TRBD2
CDR3 DNA: TGTGCCAGCAGCTCAAGCGGGGGGGCAAATGAGCAGTTCTTC
CDR3 protein: CASSSSGGANEQFF

J gene: TRBJ1-1
clone size: -
V gene: TRBV4-1
D gene: -
CDR3 DNA: TGCGCCAGCAGCCAAGAGGAGGGGACTGAAGCTTTCTTT
CDR3 protein: CASSQEEGTEAFF

J gene: TRBJ1-2
clone size: few
V gene: TRBV4-2
D gene: TRBD1
CDR3 DNA: TGTGCCAGCAGCCAACGACAGGGAGGCTACACCTTC
CDR3 protein: CASSQRQGGYTF

J gene: TRBJ2-5
clone size: -
V gene: TRBV19
D gene: TRBD2
CDR3 DNA: TGTGCCAGTAGTGCCCGGTTAGCGGGGTACGAGACCCAGTACTTC
CDR3 protein: CASSARLAGYETQYF

J gene: TRBJ1-1
clone size: -
V gene: TRBV6-5
D gene: -
CDR3 DNA: TGTGCCAGCAAGGTACAGGGAGGGGGCACTGAAGCTTTCTTT
CDR3 protein: CASKVQGGGTEAFF

J gene: TRBJ2-3
clone size: -
V gene: TRBV29-1
D gene: -
CDR3 DNA: TGCAGCGTTGAACTCGCGGAGCGCACAGATACGCAGTATTTT
CDR3 protein: CSVELAERTDTQYF

J gene: TRBJ2-2
clone size: -
V gene: TRBV21-1
D gene: -
CDR3 DNA: TGTGCCAGCAGCCCTTGGGTGACAGTGAACACCGGGGAGCTGTTTTTT
CDR3 protein: CASSPWVTVNTGELFF

J gene: TRBJ2-3
clone size: -
V gene: TRBV5-6
D gene: TRBD2
CDR3 DNA: TGTGCCAGCAGCTTCCCGACTAGCGGGGGCACAGATACGCAGTATTTT
CDR3 protein: CASSFPTSGGTDTQYF

J gene: TRBJ1-1
clone size: -
V gene: TRBV5-1
D gene: -
CDR3 DNA: TGCGCCAGCAGCCAGGGGCAGGTTAACACTGAAGCTTTCTTT
CDR3 protein: CASSQGQVNTEAFF

J gene: TRBJ1-2
clone size: -
V gene: TRBV19
D gene: TRBD1
CDR3 DNA: TGTGCCAGTAGAGGACAGGTAGCTAACTATGGCTACACCTTC
CDR3 protein: CASRGQVANYGYTF

J gene: TRBJ2-7
clone size: -
V gene: TRBV14
D gene: -
CDR3 DNA: TGTGCCAGCAGCCTCAAGACGGCTAGGTACGAGCAGTACTTC
CDR3 protein: CASSLKTARYEQYF

J gene: TRBJ2-7
clone size: -
V gene: TRBV6-4
D gene: -
CDR3 DNA: TGTGCCAGCAGCCGCGGGTCGGGCTACGAGCAGTACTTC
CDR3 protein: CASSRGSGYEQYF

J gene: TRBJ2-7
clone size: -
V gene: TRBV19
D gene: -
CDR3 DNA: TGTGCCAGTAGTACCACAGAGTACTACGAGCAGTACTTC
CDR3 protein: CASSTTEYYEQYF

J gene: TRBJ1-3
clone size: -
V gene: TRBV4-1
D gene: TRBD1
CDR3 DNA: TGCGCCAGCAGGCTTACGACAGGGGCAGAAAACACCATATATTTT
CDR3 protein: CASRLTTGAENTIYF

J gene: TRBJ1-4
clone size: -
V gene: TRBV18
D gene: -
CDR3 DNA: TGTGCCAGCTCAGACTACGGGACTTTTAATGAAAAACTGTTTTTT
CDR3 protein: CASSDYGTFNEKLFF

J gene: TRBJ2-3
clone size: once
V gene: TRBV2
D gene: TRBD2
CDR3 DNA: TGTGCCAGCAGTGTCCCCCGACTAGCGGGGGCGTACACAGATACGCAGTATTTT
CDR3 protein: CASSVPRLAGAYTDTQYF

J gene: TRBJ1-1
clone size: few
V gene: TRBV7-6
D gene: TRBD1
CDR3 DNA: TGTGCCAGCAGCACCGGACAGGGGTTTGAAGCTTTCTTT
CDR3 protein: CASSTGQGFEAFF

J gene: TRBJ2-2
clone size: -
V gene: TRBV12-5
D gene: TRBD2
CDR3 DNA: TGTGCTAGTGCTTTAACCCGGGGGGGGAACACCGGGGAGCTGTTTTTT
CDR3 protein: CASALTRGGNTGELFF

J gene: TRBJ2-3
clone size: -
V gene: TRBV7-7
D gene: TRBD1
CDR3 DNA: TGTGCTAGCAGCTTAGGGACAGGGGAGTTCGGCACAGATACGCAGTATTTT
CDR3 protein: CASSLGTGEFGTDTQYF